This TCR beta chain comes out of a study of blood T cell repertoires in COVID-19. From germline, CDR1 is SEHNR and CDR2 FQNEAQ (reference sequence). The CDR3 extends over 16 amino acids. Trimming took 1 base from V and 5 from J; bases not matched to a gene: 6. The assay was immunoSEQ multiplex PCR, and TCRdb's table has in-frame clones only and misses some. The sample lists over 100,000 clones, over 65% seen once, with around a sixth in the top ten. The source is a woman aged 55-70 years with acute or convalescent COVID-19. The V and J genes are TRBV7-9 and TRBJ1-4, with 8 bases fitting TRBD1. The sample consisted of peripheral blood. CDR3 residues: CASSLVLQGGNEKLFF. The CDR3 DNA sequence: TGTGCCAGCAGCTTAGTCTTACAGGGGGGGAATGAAAAACTGTTTTTT.